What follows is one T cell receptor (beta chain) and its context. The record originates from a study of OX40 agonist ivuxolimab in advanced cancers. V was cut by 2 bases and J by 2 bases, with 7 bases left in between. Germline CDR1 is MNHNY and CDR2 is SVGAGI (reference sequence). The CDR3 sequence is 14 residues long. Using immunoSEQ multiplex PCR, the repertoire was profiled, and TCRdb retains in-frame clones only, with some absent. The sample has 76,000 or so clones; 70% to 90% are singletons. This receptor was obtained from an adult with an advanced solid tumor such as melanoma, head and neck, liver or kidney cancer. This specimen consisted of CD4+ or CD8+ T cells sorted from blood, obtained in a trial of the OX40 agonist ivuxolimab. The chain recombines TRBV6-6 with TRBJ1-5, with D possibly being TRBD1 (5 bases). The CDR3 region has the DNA TGTGCCAGCAGTTACAGGGACGGCAATCAGCCCCAGCATTTT. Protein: CASSYRDGNQPQHF.